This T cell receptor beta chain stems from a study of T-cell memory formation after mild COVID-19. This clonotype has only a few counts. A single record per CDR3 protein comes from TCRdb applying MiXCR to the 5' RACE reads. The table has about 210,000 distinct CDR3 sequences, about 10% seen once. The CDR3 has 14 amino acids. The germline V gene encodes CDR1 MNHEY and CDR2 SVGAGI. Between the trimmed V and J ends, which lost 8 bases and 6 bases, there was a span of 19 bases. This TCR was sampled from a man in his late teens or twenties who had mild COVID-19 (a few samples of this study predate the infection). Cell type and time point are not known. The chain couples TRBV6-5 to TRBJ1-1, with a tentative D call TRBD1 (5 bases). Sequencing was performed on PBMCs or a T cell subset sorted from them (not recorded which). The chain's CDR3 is CASSYSWQGAEAFF. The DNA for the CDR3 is TGTGCCAGCTCATACTCGTGGCAGGGAGCTGAAGCTTTCTTT.